What follows are 6 T cell receptor beta chains derived from one specimen sequenced in a study of shared clonotypes between healthy human individuals. The method was immunoSEQ multiplex PCR; TCRdb's version includes in-frame clones alone and lacks a portion of them. The table shows about 490,000 clones, with 65% to 80% occurring only once. The material sequenced was PBMCs. The receptor source for this set is a woman in her 40s in good health. Some clones in this sample may be carry-over from other donors' samples.

CDR3 DNA: TGTGCCATCAGTGCGAACAGGGGGGGTAACTATGGCTACACCTTC. It specifies CAISANRGGNYGYTF. V gene TRBV10-3 combines with J gene TRBJ1-2; TRBD1 matches at 8 bases. CDR3 size: 15 residues. The junction had 5 bases not matched to a gene; V was cut back by 4 bases and J by 1 base. Germline values: CDR1 ENHRY, CDR2 SYGVKD.

The chain links TRBV7-2 to TRBJ1-4; D possibly corresponds to TRBD1 (6 bases). The germline CDR1 and CDR2 sequences are SGHTA and FQGNSA. CDR3 length: 18 residues. The V gene lost 5 bases and the J gene lost 0 bases, with 19 bases spanning the gap. The CDR3 DNA follows: TGTGCCAGCAGCGCGCGGGACATCGAATATGCAACTAATGAAAAACTGTTTTTT. Translation gives CASSARDIEYATNEKLFF.

The chain carries TRBV7-2 and TRBJ1-4; no clear D. The CDR3 is 14 residues long. V lost 1 base to trimming and J lost 7 bases, with 10 bases between them. Per the germline V gene, CDR1 is SGHTA and CDR2 is FQGNSA. The CDR3 coding sequence is TGTGCCAGCAGCTTAGGAGGGTTGGGTGAAAAACTGTTTTTT. It encodes CASSLGGLGEKLFF.

The chain carries TRBV2 and TRBJ1-5; D is unclear. Deletions cut 7 bases from V and 6 bases from J, with 19 bases between. This CDR3 contains 15 residues. CDR1 and CDR2 from the germline V gene are SNHLY and FYNNEI. This CDR3 reads CASTLRTGKSQPQHF. DNA for the CDR3: TGTGCCAGCACGCTGCGGACCGGGAAGAGTCAGCCCCAGCATTTT.

This chain connects TRBV14 to TRBJ2-7, with 7 bases identical to TRBD2. CDR3 length: 14 residues. Trimming took 1 base from V and 3 from J; bases not matched to a gene: 3. The germline gives CDR1 SGHDN, CDR2 FVKESK. CDR3 residues: CASSQVASGYEQYF. The CDR3 DNA sequence: TGTGCCAGCAGCCAAGTGGCTAGCGGCTACGAGCAGTACTTC.

The chain carries TRBV18 and TRBJ2-1; 9 nucleotides agree with TRBD2. In germline, CDR1 is KGHSH, CDR2 LQKENI. CDR3 size: 14 residues. V lost 3 bases, J lost 5 bases, and 2 bases stayed unmatched. The CDR3 DNA is TGTGCCAGCTCACCGACTAGCGGACACAATGAGCAGTTCTTC. It translates to CASSPTSGHNEQFF.